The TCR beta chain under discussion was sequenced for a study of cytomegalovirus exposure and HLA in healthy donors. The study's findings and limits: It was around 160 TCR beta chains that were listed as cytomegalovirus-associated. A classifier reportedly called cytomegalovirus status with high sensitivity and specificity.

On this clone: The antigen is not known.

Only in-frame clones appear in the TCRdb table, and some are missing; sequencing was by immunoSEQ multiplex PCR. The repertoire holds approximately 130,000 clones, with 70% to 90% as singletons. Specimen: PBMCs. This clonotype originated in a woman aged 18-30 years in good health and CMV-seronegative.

This CDR3 reads CASGGRNEKLFF. In nucleotides, the CDR3 is TGTGCCAGCGGGGGGAGGAATGAAAAACTGTTTTTT. The V and J genes are TRBV2 and TRBJ1-4, with D tentatively TRBD1 (5 bases). The germline gives CDR1 SNHLY, CDR2 FYNNEI. V was trimmed by 8 bases and J by 5 bases, leaving 9 bases between them. The CDR3 has 12 residues. Full variable domain (remainder filled in from reference TRBV2 and TRBJ1-4): EPEVTQTPSHQVTQMGQEVILRCVPISNHLYFYWYRQILGQKVEFLVSFYNNEISEKSEIFDDQFSVERPDGSNFTLKIRSTKLEDSAMYFCASGGRNEKLFFGSGTQLSVL.